Each of the 2 T cell receptor beta chains below was sequenced from the same sample in a study of T-cell reconstitution after alpha-beta-depleted transplantation in children. Molecular barcoding with unique molecular identifiers was used for the TCRbeta library. MiXCR was run by TCRdb on the PCR reads, yielding one entry per CDR3 protein. The sample holds about 370,000 distinct CDR3 sequences, roughly 22% seen once. The input for sequencing was PBMCs from the stem cell graft donor, taken from the stem cell graft. These TCRs come from a human donor who donated a stem cell graft to a child with acute myeloid leukemia.

This clonotype appeared a few times. The chain employs TRBV4-3 and TRBJ1-2; D is unresolved. Trimming shortened V by 0 bases and J by 5 bases, and 7 bases separated the two germline ends. Germline loops: CDR1 LGHNA, CDR2 YSLEER. CDR3 length: 13 amino acids. The CDR3, as DNA: TGCGCCAGCAGCCAAGACCCTCTTTATGGCTACACCTTC. As protein: CASSQDPLYGYTF.

The V call is TRBV4-1, the J call TRBJ2-7; the match to TRBD1 covers 7 bases. Germline values: CDR1 MGHRA, CDR2 YSYEKL. Trimming at V came to 3 bases and at J to 4 bases, leaving 15 bases not matched to a gene. This CDR3 comprises 17 residues. The CDR3 loop reads CASSQTITRDRVYEQYF. DNA of the CDR3: TGCGCCAGCAGCCAGACGATCACCCGGGACAGAGTTTACGAGCAGTACTTC.